The sample holds many counts of the clone carrying this T cell receptor (beta chain). Using RNA transcripts as the source, TCR beta CDR3 regions were amplified. First-round RT-PCR with HTBI primers amplified the TCR CDR3 region. TCRdb reanalysed the multiplex PCR reads using MiXCR and keeps one entry per CDR3 protein. This repertoire shows approximately 400,000 distinct CDR3 sequences, approximately 14% found once; its top ten account for 25% to 35%. These data belong to a study of T cells in Graves' hyperthyroidism and ophthalmopathy. Germline values: CDR1 MDHEN, CDR2 SYDVKM. Trimming cost V 6 bases and J 6 bases; bases outside gene matches: 4. The CDR3 sequence is 13 residues long.

This receptor was identified in a woman between 18 and 30 years old with Graves' hyperthyroidism that later progressed to Graves' ophthalmopathy. This chain connects TRBV28 to TRBJ1-5; TRBD1 matches at 8 bases. Sequenced material: blood. CDR3 bases: TGTGCCAGCAGGGAACAGGGGGGTCAGCCCCAGCATTTT. It translates to CASREQGGQPQHF.